The T cell receptor (beta chain) under discussion was sequenced for a study of shared clonotypes between healthy human individuals. Study-wide findings and caveats: A reduction in generation probabilities was seen for non-shared clonotypes relative to those shared by all four donors.

A remark on this clone: Antigen specificity is unknown.

Some clones are missing from TCRdb's copy, which holds only in-frame ones; the method was immunoSEQ multiplex PCR. The sample records about 2.4 million clones, approximately 94% being singletons. J lost 7 bases, V lost 6 bases, and 9 bases had no gene match. The length of the CDR3 is 14 residues. CDR1 SGHDT and CDR2 YYEEEE come from the germline V gene. Sequencing was carried out using naive CD4+ T cells sorted from blood. Stated subset: CD45RA+ positively selected. The chain joins TRBV5-6 to TRBJ1-5, with 8 bases identical to TRBD1. The sequence derives from a man younger than 35 in good health. CDR3 loop: CASTRGQGRQPQHF. The DNA for the CDR3 is TGTGCCAGCACCAGAGGACAGGGAAGGCAGCCCCAGCATTTT.